The present entry profiles one TCR beta chain with its context. This clone was picked up a small number of times. No antigen is known for it. The record has no base qualities; no much larger clone is one base away. The data stem from a study of T cell responses to AZD1222 COVID-19 vaccine (dated by TCRdb to the early 2020s). For the study in its entirety: A total of 233 trial participants underwent TCR sequencing, of whom 200 to 220 had received two doses of AZD1222 and some 25 had received two doses of the MenACWY control vaccine. Trial participants were enrolled by age into subgroups of 18-55, 56-69 and 70-plus years, and around 150, 28 and 57 TCR-sequenced participants, respectively, were included in these subgroups.

The sample's time point label is to be understood as: about 28 days (+/-7) after the second vaccine dose. AZD1222 recipients given second doses at about 4 weeks or at about 12 weeks were pooled, since spike-specific TCR depth and breadth were not found to differ between the two schedules. Samples from vaccinated people were obtained from the UK trials COV001 and COV002, which included a single-blind randomized controlled phase 2/3 trial of AZD1222 (ChAdOx1 nCoV-19) in healthy adults. Trial participant PBMC samples were collected at day 0 and day 28 after the second dose for TCRbeta chain sequencing. The CDR3 regions of human TCRbeta chains were analyzed by immunosequencing. As for how the authors treated the data: Repertoire TCRs were checked for matches against a reference library of SARS-CoV-2-specific TCRs that had been generated using the MIRA antigen-specificity platform. Breadth was defined as the fraction of unique TCRs that were SARS-CoV-2-associated. Depth was defined as the fraction of total T cells that were SARS-CoV-2-associated. Using the MIRA data, each spike-specific TCR was assigned both to the spike region to which the TCR was reactive and to a CD4 or CD8 class. Log10-transformed breadth and depth values were compared by one-way ANOVA with Sidak's multiple comparisons tests. The table was pulled from immuneACCESS by TCRdb, which kept in-frame rearrangements only. Such tables lose some clones; where checked, under half of the loss comes from unresolved V genes, and the rest has no known cause. The V and J calls and the clone size are those of that table, but D and trimming were determined from the DNA. The sample table shows 130,000 or so clones, and 92% are seen once. Roughly 3.9% of the sample rests with the top ten.

What the authors observed across the whole study: Because no day 14 peak-response samples were available, the repertoires could be characterized only after the peak T cell response. A significant rise in spike-specific TCR breadth and depth was observed after two AZD1222 doses relative to day 0 and relative to MenACWY recipients. Participants were mostly white British, with more females than males. The authors suggested clonal diversity may have been underestimated. In the small 56-69-year group, the increase in depth fell short of significance, most likely because of low power. Vaccine-associated CD4 TCRs spanned the whole spike protein, with dominant responses in regions 160-218 and 743-854. Conclusions about previously exposed vaccinees were limited because only six AZD1222 recipients were SARS-CoV-2 seropositive at baseline. Reportedly, almost half of the unique spike-specific TCRs recognized epitopes lying outside the regions that are mutated in the B.1.351 and B.1.1.7 variants.

Spanning cysteine to phenylalanine, the CDR3 consists of 13 amino acids. CDR3 DNA is the only sequence kept; it has 39 bases, read in frame from the first base. The CDR1 and CDR2 encoded by the germline V gene are KGHSH and LQKENI. V is cut by 5 bases and J by 7 bases, and the space between the germline ends is 11 bases. The material was peripheral blood, obtained 28 days after the second AZD1222 dose. The TCR sequence derives from an adult who received the AZD1222 COVID-19 vaccine. The receptor chain draws on TRBV18 and TRBJ2-2; a tentative D match to TRBD1 spans 6 bases. This receptor has the CDR3 CASSFQGSGELFF. The DNA sequence reads TGTGCCAGCTCATTCCAGGGGAGCGGGGAGCTGTTTTTT.